The sequence of this T cell receptor (beta chain) was determined in a study of cytotoxic CD8 clonotypes in ibrutinib-treated CLL. Findings of the study overall: An increase in clonality occurred at ibrutinib response, followed by a return toward baseline at progression. Treatment saw public clonotypes, which were uncommon, either contract or stay stable.

The table came from immunoSEQ multiplex PCR; TCRdb's copy has only in-frame clones and leaves some out. The data show 28,000 or so clones, 55% to 65% seen once. This CDR3 has 13 residues. Trimming removed 4 bases from V and 3 bases from J, with 9 bases in between. CDR1 is PRHDT and CDR2 is FYEKMQ in the germline V gene (reference sequence). With respect to this clone: Its antigen is not known.

The sequence was collected from a human donor with chronic lymphocytic leukemia. Sequenced material: PBMCs, taken before ibrutinib treatment. The V gene is TRBV13, the J gene TRBJ1-1; D ambiguous. In nucleotides, the CDR3 is TGTGCCAGCAGCTCGACTTGGGACACTGAAGCTTTCTTT. Its translation: CASSSTWDTEAFF.